A single sample gave rise to the 18 T cell receptor beta chains below, sequenced in a study of cytomegalovirus exposure and HLA in healthy donors. This PCR relied on a set of 60 Vbeta primers and 13 Jbeta primers. The method was immunoSEQ multiplex PCR; TCRdb's version includes in-frame clones alone and lacks a portion of them. The data hold about 170,000 clones, with 80% to 85% observed a single time. Source material: PBMCs. The receptors stem from a male donor in good health and CMV-seronegative.

V gene TRBV18 combines with J gene TRBJ1-1; 7 bases fit TRBD1. The trim removed 6 bases at V and 0 bases at J, leaving 7 bases unmatched. The CDR3 contains 15 residues. The V gene's germline CDR1 is KGHSH and CDR2 LQKENI. Written as DNA, the CDR3 is TGTGCCAGCTCCCGGAACAGGGGAATGAACACTGAAGCTTTCTTT. Its protein product is CASSRNRGMNTEAFF.

The rearrangement links TRBV10-1 to TRBJ2-7; the D gene is possibly TRBD1 (6 bases). CDR3 size: 15 residues. V was trimmed by 2 bases and J by 0 bases, leaving 11 bases between them. The germline gives CDR1 WNHNN, CDR2 SYGVQD (reference sequence). CDR3 region: CASSEGTTSSYEQYF. The CDR3 DNA is TGCGCCAGCAGTGAGGGGACAACCAGCTCCTACGAGCAGTACTTC.

The chain joins TRBV29-1 to TRBJ2-1, with 7 bases that match TRBD2. The CDR3 is made up of 13 amino acids. Germline loops: CDR1 SQVTM, CDR2 ANQGSEA. The V gene end was trimmed by 7 bases and the J gene end by 3 bases; junction bases not matched to a gene: 6. CDR3: CSATAGVYNEQFF. The CDR3 DNA is TGCAGCGCCACCGCGGGGGTCTACAATGAGCAGTTCTTC.

This clone has only one observation. The junction differs from germline at one of its ends, possibly a read error. V usage is TRBV7-9 and J usage is TRBJ1-1; tentatively, D is TRBD1 (5 bases). This CDR3 contains 15 residues. The germline CDR1 and CDR2 sequences are SEHNR and FQNEAQ (reference sequence). Here the CDR3 reads CSSSFLAGKNTEAFF. For the CDR3, the DNA is TGTTCCAGCAGCTTCTTGGCAGGGAAGAACACTGAAGCTTTCTTT.

The gene calls are TRBV6-5 and TRBJ2-7; 10 nucleotides agree with TRBD1. Germline lookup yields CDR1 MNHEY and CDR2 SVGAGI. CDR3 length: 16 amino acids. V shed 0 bases, J shed 2 bases, and the junction held 4 bases outside the gene matches. DNA for the CDR3: TGTGCCAGCAGTTACTCGGGGACAGGGGACCCCTACGAGCAGTACTTC. Its protein product is CASSYSGTGDPYEQYF.

For the CDR3, the DNA is TGTGCCAGCAGCTTAGCCTCCCCCAGGGCGGAGGGTGAAAAACTGTTTTTT. Residues: CASSLASPRAEGEKLFF. V is TRBV11-3 and J is TRBJ1-4, with D possibly matching TRBD1 (5 bases). This CDR3 spans 17 amino acids. V dropped 1 base and J dropped 7 bases, with 19 bases sitting between them. CDR1 is SGHNT and CDR2 is YENEEA in the germline V gene. Combining the CDR3 with reference TRBV11-3 and TRBJ1-4 gives the whole variable domain EAGVVQSPRYKIIEKKQPVAFWCNPISGHNTLYWYLQNLGQGPELLIRYENEEAVDDSQLPKDRFSAERLKGVDSTLKIQPAELGDSAVYLCASSLASPRAEGEKLFFGSGTQLSVL.

Of note for this clone: The same CDR3 can be traced to other DNA sequences in this sample. The CDR3 DNA reads TGTGCCAGCAGTTACTCGGGGCAGGGGATCGGTGGCTACACCTTC. As protein: CASSYSGQGIGGYTF. V is TRBV6-5 and J is TRBJ1-2, with D tentatively TRBD1 (6 bases). The CDR3 loop spans 15 amino acids. CDR1 is MNHEY and CDR2 is SVGAGI in the germline V gene. Trimming left V 0 bases short and J 7 bases short, with 15 bases between.

The genes are TRBV5-1 and TRBJ2-2; a weak D match, TRBD1 (6 bases). This CDR3 comprises 15 residues. The V end was cut by 2 bases, the J end by 2 bases, with 10 bases between. Germline V lookup: CDR1 SGHRS, CDR2 YFSETQ. CDR3 nucleotide sequence: TGCGCCAGCAGCTTTCGCAGGGGCAACACCGGGGAGCTGTTTTTT. As protein: CASSFRRGNTGELFF.

The chain combines TRBV19 with TRBJ1-1; D not certain. The CDR3 covers 13 residues. CDR1 LNHDA and CDR2 SQIVND come from the germline V gene (reference sequence). Trimming shortened V by 7 bases and J by 5 bases, and 14 bases separated the two germline ends. CDR3 coding DNA: TGTGCCAGTATTAATCAGGCGCGTACTGAAGCTTTCTTT. Translation gives CASINQARTEAFF. The variable domain in full, with the rest retrieved from reference TRBV19 and TRBJ1-1, is DGGITQSPKYLFRKEGQNVTLSCEQNLNHDAMYWYRQDPGQGLRLIYYSQIVNDFQKGDIAEGYSVSREKKESFPLTVTSAQKNPTAFYLCASINQARTEAFFGQGTRLTVV.

The CDR3 here is CASSLAQASGATYNEQFF. CDR3 DNA sequence: TGTGCCAGCAGCTTAGCGCAGGCTAGCGGGGCCACATACAATGAGCAGTTCTTC. This chain joins TRBV7-9 and TRBJ2-1, with TRBD2 identical over 9 bases. The junction had 10 bases not matched to a gene; V was cut back by 0 bases and J by 4 bases. The CDR3 loop spans 18 amino acids. Germline V gene lookup returns CDR1 SEHNR and CDR2 FQNEAQ (reference sequence).

As concerns this clone: An end of the junction does not agree with germline; a read error may underlie this. V usage is TRBV7-9 and J usage is TRBJ2-1; TRBD1 aligns across 10 bases. Per the germline V gene, CDR1 is SEHNR and CDR2 is FQNEAQ (reference sequence). The CDR3 has 14 amino acids. The CDR3 region has the DNA TGTTCCAGCAGCAGAGGGACAGGGGAGAATGAGCAGTTCTTC. Protein: CSSSRGTGENEQFF.

This chain connects TRBV19 to TRBJ2-3; maybe TRBD2 (6 bases). Trimming left V 11 bases short and J 1 base short, with 16 bases between. This CDR3 spans 14 amino acids. The germline gives CDR1 LNHDA, CDR2 SQIVND (reference sequence). The CDR3 nucleotides read TGTGCCGCTAGCGCAACAGGACGCACAGATACGCAGTATTTT. Protein product: CAASATGRTDTQYF.

This rearrangement joins TRBV6-5 to TRBJ1-5; tentatively, D is TRBD1 (6 bases). V lost 6 bases and J lost 5, with 14 bases in between. Germline V gives CDR1 MNHEY, CDR2 SVGAGI. The CDR3 is made up of 14 amino acids. The CDR3 DNA reads as TGTGCCAGCAGCCTGAGGGGGGGCCATCAGCCCCAGCATTTT. This encodes CASSLRGGHQPQHF.

The genes are TRBV5-6 and TRBJ1-6; D gene uncertain. The germline V and J ends were trimmed by 4 bases and 18 bases, with 20 bases remaining between them. CDR1 and CDR2 (germline): SGHDT, YYEEEE. This CDR3 has 13 residues. The CDR3 DNA reads as TGTGCCAGCAGCGCGTCGACCCTTAGAGGATCCCACTTT. This codes for CASSASTLRGSHF.

This clone has just a few counts. The V and J genes are TRBV30 and TRBJ2-5, with a possible D match to TRBD2 (6 bases). CDR3 length: 12 amino acids. The V end was cut by 0 bases, the J end by 5 bases, with 7 bases between. Germline CDR1 and CDR2: GTSNPN and SVGIG (reference sequence). CDR3: CAWSVGRETQYF. CDR3 bases: TGTGCCTGGAGTGTGGGGAGGGAGACCCAGTACTTC.

The V and J genes are TRBV5-6 and TRBJ1-6; 8 positions match TRBD1. This CDR3 is 16 amino acids long. CDR1 and CDR2 (germline): SGHDT, YYEEEE. The trim removed 4 bases at V and 6 bases at J, leaving 9 bases unmatched. In DNA, the CDR3 is TGTGCCAGCAGCACCCGGACAGGGTCAACTAATTCACCCCTCCACTTT. Protein sequence: CASSTRTGSTNSPLHF.

This clone was detected only a few times. The V and J genes are TRBV30 and TRBJ2-7; 8 bases fit TRBD1. The CDR3 contains 14 residues. V trimming: 2 bases; J trimming: 6 bases; junction bases outside the gene matches: 9. Germline V CDR1 and CDR2: GTSNPN, SVGIG (reference sequence). CDR3: CAWSLGQVRSEQYF. The CDR3 DNA reads TGTGCCTGGAGTTTGGGACAGGTCCGTTCCGAGCAGTACTTC.

The chain uses TRBV5-1 and TRBJ2-3, with a possible D match to TRBD2 (5 bases). The CDR3 length is 15 residues. Germline loops: CDR1 SGHRS, CDR2 YFSETQ. Trimming left V 4 bases short and J 4 bases short, with 16 bases between. CDR3 DNA sequence: TGCGCCAGCAGCCCTGCCGGGGTGGGCTCAGATACGCAGTATTTT. Residues: CASSPAGVGSDTQYF.